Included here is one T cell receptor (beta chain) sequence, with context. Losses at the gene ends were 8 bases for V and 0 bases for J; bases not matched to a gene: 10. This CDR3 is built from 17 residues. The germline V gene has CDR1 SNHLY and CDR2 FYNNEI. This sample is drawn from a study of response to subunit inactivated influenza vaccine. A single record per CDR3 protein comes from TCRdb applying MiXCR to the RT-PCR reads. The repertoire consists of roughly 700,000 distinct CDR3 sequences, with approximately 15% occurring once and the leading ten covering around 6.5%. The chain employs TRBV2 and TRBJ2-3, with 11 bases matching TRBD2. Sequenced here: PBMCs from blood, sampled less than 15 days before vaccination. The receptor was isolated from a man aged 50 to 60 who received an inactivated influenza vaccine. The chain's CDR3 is CASSALAGGFSTDTQYF. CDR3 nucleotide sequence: TGTGCCAGCTCGGCCCTAGCGGGGGGCTTTAGCACAGATACGCAGTATTTT. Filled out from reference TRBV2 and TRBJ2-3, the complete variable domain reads EPEVTQTPSHQVTQMGQEVILRCVPISNHLYFYWYRQILGQKVEFLVSFYNNEISEKSEIFDDQFSVERPDGSNFTLKIRSTKLEDSAMYFCASSALAGGFSTDTQYFGPGTRLTVL.